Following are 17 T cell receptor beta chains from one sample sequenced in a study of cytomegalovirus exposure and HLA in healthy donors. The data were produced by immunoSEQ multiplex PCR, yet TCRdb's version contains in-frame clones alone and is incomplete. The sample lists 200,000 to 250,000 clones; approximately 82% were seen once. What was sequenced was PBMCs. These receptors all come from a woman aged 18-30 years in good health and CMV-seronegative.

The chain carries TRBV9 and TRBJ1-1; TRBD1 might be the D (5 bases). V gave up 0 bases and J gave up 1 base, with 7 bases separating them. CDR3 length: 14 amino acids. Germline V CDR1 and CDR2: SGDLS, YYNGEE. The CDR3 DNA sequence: TGTGCCAGCAGCGTAGGTAGGGGGAACACTGAAGCTTTCTTT. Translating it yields CASSVGRGNTEAFF.

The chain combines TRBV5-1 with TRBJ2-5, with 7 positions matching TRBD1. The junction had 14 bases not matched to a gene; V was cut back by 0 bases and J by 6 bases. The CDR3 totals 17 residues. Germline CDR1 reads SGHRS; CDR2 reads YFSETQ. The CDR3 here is CASSLAARAGGGKTQYF. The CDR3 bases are TGCGCCAGCAGCTTGGCTGCTAGGGCAGGGGGTGGTAAGACCCAGTACTTC. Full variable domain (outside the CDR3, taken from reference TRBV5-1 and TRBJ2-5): KAGVTQTPRYLIKTRGQQVTLSCSPISGHRSVSWYQQTPGQGLQFLFEYFSETQRNKGNFPGRFSGRQFSNSRSEMNVSTLELGDSALYLCASSLAARAGGGKTQYFGPGTRLLVL.

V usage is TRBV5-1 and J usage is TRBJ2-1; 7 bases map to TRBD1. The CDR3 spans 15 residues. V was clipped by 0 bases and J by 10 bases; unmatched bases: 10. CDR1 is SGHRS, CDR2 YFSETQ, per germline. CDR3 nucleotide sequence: TGCGCCAGCAGCTTGGGACAGGGAAGGTATCGGGAGCAGTTCTTC. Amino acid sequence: CASSLGQGRYREQFF.

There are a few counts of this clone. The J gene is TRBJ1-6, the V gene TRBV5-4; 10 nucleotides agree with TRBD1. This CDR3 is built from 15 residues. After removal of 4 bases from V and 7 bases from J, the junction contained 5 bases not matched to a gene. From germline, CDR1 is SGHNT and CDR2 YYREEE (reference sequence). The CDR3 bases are TGTGCCAGCAGCCCCCTGACAGGGGGCAATTCACCCCTCCACTTT. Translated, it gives CASSPLTGGNSPLHF.

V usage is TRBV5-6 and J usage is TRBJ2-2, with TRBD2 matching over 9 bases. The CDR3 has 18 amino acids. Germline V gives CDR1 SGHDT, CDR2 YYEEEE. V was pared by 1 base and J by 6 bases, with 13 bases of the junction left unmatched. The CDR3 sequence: CASSLLAGDFFVPGELFF. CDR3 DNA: TGTGCCAGCAGCTTGTTAGCGGGAGATTTTTTTGTTCCCGGGGAGCTGTTTTTT.

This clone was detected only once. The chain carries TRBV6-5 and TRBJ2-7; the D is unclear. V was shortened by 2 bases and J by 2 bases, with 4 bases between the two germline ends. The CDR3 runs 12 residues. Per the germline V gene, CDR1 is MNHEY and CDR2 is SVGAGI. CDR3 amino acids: CASSYTPYEQYF. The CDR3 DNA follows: TGTGCCAGCAGTTACACCCCCTACGAGCAGTACTTC.

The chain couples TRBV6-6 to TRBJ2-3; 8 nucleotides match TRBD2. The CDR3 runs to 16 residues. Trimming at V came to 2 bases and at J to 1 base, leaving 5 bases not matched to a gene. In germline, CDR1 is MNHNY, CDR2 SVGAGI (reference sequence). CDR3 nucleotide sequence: TGTGCCAGCAGTTACATACGGGAGGGGGGCACAGATACGCAGTATTTT. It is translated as CASSYIREGGTDTQYF.

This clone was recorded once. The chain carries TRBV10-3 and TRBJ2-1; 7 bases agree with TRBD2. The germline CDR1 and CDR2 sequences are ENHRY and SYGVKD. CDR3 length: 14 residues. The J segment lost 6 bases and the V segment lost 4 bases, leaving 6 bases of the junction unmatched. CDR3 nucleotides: TGTGCCATCAGTGCCCAGACTAGCAGCAATGAGCAGTTCTTC. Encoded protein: CAISAQTSSNEQFF.

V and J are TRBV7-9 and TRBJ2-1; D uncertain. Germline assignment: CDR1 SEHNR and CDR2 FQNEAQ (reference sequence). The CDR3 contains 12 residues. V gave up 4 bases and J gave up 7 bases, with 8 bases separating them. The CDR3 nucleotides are TGTGCCAGCAGCTCGTTAGAGAATGAGCAGTTCTTC. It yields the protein CASSSLENEQFF. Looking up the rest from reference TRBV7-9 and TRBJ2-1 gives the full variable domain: DTGVSQNPRHKITKRGQNVTFRCDPISEHNRLYWYRQTLGQGPEFLTYFQNEAQLEKSRLLSDRFSAERPKGSFSTLEIQRTEQGDSAMYLCASSSLENEQFFGPGTRLTVL.

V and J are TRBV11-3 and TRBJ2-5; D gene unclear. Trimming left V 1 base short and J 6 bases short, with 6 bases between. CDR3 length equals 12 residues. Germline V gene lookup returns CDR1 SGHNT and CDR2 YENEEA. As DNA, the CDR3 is TGTGCCAGCAGCTTAGGGCCAAAGACCCAGTACTTC. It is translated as CASSLGPKTQYF.

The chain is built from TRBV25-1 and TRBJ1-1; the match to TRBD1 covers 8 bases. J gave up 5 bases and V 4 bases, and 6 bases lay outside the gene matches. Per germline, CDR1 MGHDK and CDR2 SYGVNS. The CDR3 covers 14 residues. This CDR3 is CASSAQGGGTEAFF. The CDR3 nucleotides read TGTGCCAGCAGTGCACAGGGGGGAGGAACTGAAGCTTTCTTT.

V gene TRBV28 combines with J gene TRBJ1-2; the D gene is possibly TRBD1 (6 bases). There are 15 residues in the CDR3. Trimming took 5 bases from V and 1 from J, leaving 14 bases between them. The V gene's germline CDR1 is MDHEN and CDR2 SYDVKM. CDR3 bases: TGTGCCAGCAGTGATCAGGGGATAGGTAACTATGGCTACACCTTC. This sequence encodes CASSDQGIGNYGYTF.

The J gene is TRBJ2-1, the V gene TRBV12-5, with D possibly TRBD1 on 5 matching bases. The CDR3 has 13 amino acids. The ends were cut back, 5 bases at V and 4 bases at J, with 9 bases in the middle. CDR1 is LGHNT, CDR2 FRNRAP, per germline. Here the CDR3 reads CASGPDSYNEQFF. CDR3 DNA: TGTGCTAGTGGTCCCGACAGTTACAATGAGCAGTTCTTC. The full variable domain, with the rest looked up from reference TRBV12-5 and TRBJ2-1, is DARVTQTPRHKVTEMGQEVTMRCQPILGHNTVFWYRQTMMQGLELLAYFRNRAPLDDSGMPKDRFSAEMPDATLATLKIQPSEPRDSAVYFCASGPDSYNEQFFGPGTRLTVL.

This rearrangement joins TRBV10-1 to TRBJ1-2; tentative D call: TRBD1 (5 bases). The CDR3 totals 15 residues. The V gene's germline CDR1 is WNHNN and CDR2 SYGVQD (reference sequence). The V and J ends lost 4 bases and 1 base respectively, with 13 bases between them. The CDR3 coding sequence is TGCGCCAGCAGTGGTTACAGGCGGTTTAACTATGGCTACACCTTC. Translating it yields CASSGYRRFNYGYTF.

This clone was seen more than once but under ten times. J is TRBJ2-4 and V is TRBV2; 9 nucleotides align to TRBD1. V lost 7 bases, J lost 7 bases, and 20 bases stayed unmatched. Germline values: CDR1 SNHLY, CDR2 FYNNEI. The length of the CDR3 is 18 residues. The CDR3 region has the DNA TGTGCCAGCAAAGAATTCCCCGAAAACAGGGGGCGCGAGAACATTCAGTACTTC. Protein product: CASKEFPENRGRENIQYF.

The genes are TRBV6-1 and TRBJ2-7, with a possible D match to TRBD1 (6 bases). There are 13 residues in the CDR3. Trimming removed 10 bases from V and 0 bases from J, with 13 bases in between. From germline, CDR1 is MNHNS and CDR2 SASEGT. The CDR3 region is CATTWGPSYEQYF. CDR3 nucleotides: TGTGCCACCACCTGGGGGCCCTCCTACGAGCAGTACTTC.

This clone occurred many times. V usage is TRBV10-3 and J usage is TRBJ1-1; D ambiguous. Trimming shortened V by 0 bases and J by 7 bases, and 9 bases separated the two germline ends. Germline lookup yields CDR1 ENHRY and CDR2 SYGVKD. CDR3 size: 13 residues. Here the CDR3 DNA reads TGTGCCATCAGTGAGTCGATGAAGGTTGAAGCTTTCTTT. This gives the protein CAISESMKVEAFF.